Listed below are T cell receptor beta chains from one sample, sequenced in a study of radiation and T cells in renal cell carcinoma. Clones were sequenced by immunoSEQ multiplex PCR, and TCRdb holds only the in-frame ones, with some missing. Altogether about 130,000 clones are present, more than 80% being singletons, with the ten largest covering 1.9%. The specimen comprised blood, sampled from a patient whose treatment included radiotherapy and nephrectomy. These receptors were collected from a woman aged 60-75 years with renal cell carcinoma. The CDR3 runs from the conserved cysteine through the conserved F or W. D genes are given only for firm matches. The size entry is marked missing in some rows and otherwise reads once, few, many or a size class.

CDR3nt: TGTGCCAGCAGTGAAGGCCTCCGTAACACAGATACGCAGTATTTT
CDR3aa: CASSEGLRNTDTQYF
d_gene: -
j_gene: TRBJ2-3
abundance: once
v_gene: TRBV2

CDR3nt: TGTGCCAGCTCGAGAGGGGGGACAGCGTTTTACGAGCAGTACTTC
CDR3aa: CASSRGGTAFYEQYF
d_gene: -
j_gene: TRBJ2-7
abundance: -
v_gene: TRBV28

CDR3nt: TGCAGTGCCTTCGACTCCTACGAGCAGTACTTC
CDR3aa: CSAFDSYEQYF
d_gene: -
j_gene: TRBJ2-7
abundance: -
v_gene: TRBV20-1

CDR3nt: TGCAGTGCATGGTGGAACACTGAAGCTTTCTTT
CDR3aa: CSAWWNTEAFF
d_gene: -
j_gene: TRBJ1-1
abundance: few
v_gene: TRBV20-1

CDR3nt: TGTGCCAGTAGTATACGCGCCACCGGGACTAGCGGCACAGGCACAGATACGCAGTATTTT
CDR3aa: CASSIRATGTSGTGTDTQYF
d_gene: TRBD2
j_gene: TRBJ2-3
abundance: few
v_gene: TRBV19

CDR3nt: TGTGCCAGCAGCTTAGGGTTGGGGGACTTCACAACCGAGCAGTACTTC
CDR3aa: CASSLGLGDFTTEQYF
d_gene: -
j_gene: TRBJ2-7
abundance: -
v_gene: TRBV13

CDR3nt: TGTGCCAGCAGTGAATCGGGGGGCGGGTATGGCTACACCTTC
CDR3aa: CASSESGGGYGYTF
d_gene: -
j_gene: TRBJ1-2
abundance: once
v_gene: TRBV6-1

CDR3nt: TGCGCCAGCAAACCAGGACCTAATAGCAATCAGCCCCAGCATTTT
CDR3aa: CASKPGPNSNQPQHF
d_gene: -
j_gene: TRBJ1-5
abundance: -
v_gene: TRBV5-1

CDR3nt: TGTGCCAGCAGTTACTCGTATTTGAACACTGAAGCTTTCTTT
CDR3aa: CASSYSYLNTEAFF
d_gene: -
j_gene: TRBJ1-1
abundance: -
v_gene: TRBV6-6

CDR3nt: TGTGCCAGCAGCGTAGAGGGGACAGGGATACTTTACGAGCAGTACTTC
CDR3aa: CASSVEGTGILYEQYF
d_gene: TRBD1
j_gene: TRBJ2-7
abundance: -
v_gene: TRBV9

CDR3nt: TGTGCCAGCAGGGGAGGTAACTACGAGCAGTACTTC
CDR3aa: CASRGGNYEQYF
d_gene: -
j_gene: TRBJ2-7
abundance: -
v_gene: TRBV6-6

CDR3nt: TGTGCCAGCAGCTCACCGGGACTAGCGGTTTCTCTTAGCACAGATACGCAGTATTTT
CDR3aa: CASSSPGLAVSLSTDTQYF
d_gene: TRBD2
j_gene: TRBJ2-3
abundance: few
v_gene: TRBV13

CDR3nt: TGCGCCAGCAGCTTGCAACCAGGGACAGGTATCACTCAATACGAGCAGTACTTC
CDR3aa: CASSLQPGTGITQYEQYF
d_gene: TRBD1
j_gene: TRBJ2-7
abundance: -
v_gene: TRBV5-1

CDR3nt: TGTGCCAGCAGTTTTATGGGGAACACTGAAGCTTTCTTT
CDR3aa: CASSFMGNTEAFF
d_gene: -
j_gene: TRBJ1-1
abundance: few
v_gene: TRBV27

CDR3nt: TGTGCCAGCAGTACCCCAGGACAGGTCTATGGCTACACCTTC
CDR3aa: CASSTPGQVYGYTF
d_gene: TRBD1
j_gene: TRBJ1-2
abundance: many
v_gene: TRBV28

CDR3nt: TGTGCCAGCAGTTTTGGGGGAATAGGCGGCTACACCTTC
CDR3aa: CASSFGGIGGYTF
d_gene: -
j_gene: TRBJ1-2
abundance: -
v_gene: TRBV28

CDR3nt: TGTGCCAGCAGTTTGACAGGGGATTTCCCCTCTGGAAACACCATATATTTT
CDR3aa: CASSLTGDFPSGNTIYF
d_gene: TRBD1
j_gene: TRBJ1-3
abundance: -
v_gene: TRBV28